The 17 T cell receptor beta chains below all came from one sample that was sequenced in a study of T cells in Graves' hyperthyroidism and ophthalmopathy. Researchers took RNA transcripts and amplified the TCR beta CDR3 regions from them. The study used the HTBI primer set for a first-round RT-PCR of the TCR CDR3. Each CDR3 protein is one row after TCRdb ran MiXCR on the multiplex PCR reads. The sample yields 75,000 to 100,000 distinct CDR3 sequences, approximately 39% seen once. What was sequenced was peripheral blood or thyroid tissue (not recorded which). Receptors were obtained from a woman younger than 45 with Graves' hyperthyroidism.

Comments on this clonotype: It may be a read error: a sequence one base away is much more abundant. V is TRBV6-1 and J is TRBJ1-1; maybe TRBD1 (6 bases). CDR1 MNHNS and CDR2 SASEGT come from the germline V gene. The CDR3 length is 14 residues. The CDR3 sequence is CASSEGGRLGEALF. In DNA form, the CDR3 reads TGTGCCAGCAGTGAAGGGGGGCGTCTTGGTGAAGCTCTCTTT.

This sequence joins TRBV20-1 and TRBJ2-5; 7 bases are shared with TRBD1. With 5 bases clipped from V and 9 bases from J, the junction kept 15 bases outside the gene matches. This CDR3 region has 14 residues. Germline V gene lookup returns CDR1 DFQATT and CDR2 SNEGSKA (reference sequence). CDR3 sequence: CSAWSDRTLEAQYF. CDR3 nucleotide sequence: TGCAGTGCTTGGTCGGACAGGACGCTTGAGGCCCAGTACTTC.

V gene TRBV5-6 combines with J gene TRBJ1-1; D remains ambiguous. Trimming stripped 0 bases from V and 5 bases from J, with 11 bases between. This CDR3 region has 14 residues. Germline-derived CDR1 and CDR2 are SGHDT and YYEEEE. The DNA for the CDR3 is TGTGCCAGCAGCTTGGAGGGCACAAGTACTGAAGCTTTCTTT. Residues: CASSLEGTSTEAFF.

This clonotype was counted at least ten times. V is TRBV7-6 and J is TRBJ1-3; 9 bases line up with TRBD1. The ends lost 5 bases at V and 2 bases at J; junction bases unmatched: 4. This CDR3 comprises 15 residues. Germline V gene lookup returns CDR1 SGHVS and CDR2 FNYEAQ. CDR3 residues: CASSRTGGTGNTIYF. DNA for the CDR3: TGTGCCAGCAGCCGAACAGGGGGCACTGGAAACACCATATATTTT.

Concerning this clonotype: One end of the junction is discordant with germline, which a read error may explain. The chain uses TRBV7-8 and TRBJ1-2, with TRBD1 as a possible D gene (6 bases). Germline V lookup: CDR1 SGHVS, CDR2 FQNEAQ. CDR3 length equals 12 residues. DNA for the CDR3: TGTACCAGCAGAAAACAGGGTTACGGCTACACCTTC. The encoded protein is CTSRKQGYGYTF.

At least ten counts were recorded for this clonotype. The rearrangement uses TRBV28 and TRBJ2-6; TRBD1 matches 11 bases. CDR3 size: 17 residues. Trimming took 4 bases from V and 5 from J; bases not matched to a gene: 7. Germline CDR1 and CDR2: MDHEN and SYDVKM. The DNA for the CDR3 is TGTGCCAGCAGTTCGGGACAGGGGGTAAGCAGGGCCAACGTCCTGACTTTC. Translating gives CASSSGQGVSRANVLTF.

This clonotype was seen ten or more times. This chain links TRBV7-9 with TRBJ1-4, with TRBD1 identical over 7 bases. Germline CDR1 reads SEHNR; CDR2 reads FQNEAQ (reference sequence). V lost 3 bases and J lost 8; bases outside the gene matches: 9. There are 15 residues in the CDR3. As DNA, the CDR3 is TGTGCCAGCAGCTTTGTGGGGACAGCTACGGAAAAACTGTTTTTT. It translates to CASSFVGTATEKLFF.

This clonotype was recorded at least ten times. Here the CDR3 reads CASSFWGVGHIYEQYF. The CDR3 coding sequence is TGTGCCAGCAGCTTTTGGGGCGTAGGGCATATCTACGAGCAGTACTTC. The chain joins TRBV5-6 to TRBJ2-7; tentative D call: TRBD1 (5 bases). V was shortened by 2 bases and J by 3 bases, with 18 bases between the two germline ends. The CDR3 is 16 amino acids. Per the germline V gene, CDR1 is SGHDT and CDR2 is YYEEEE.

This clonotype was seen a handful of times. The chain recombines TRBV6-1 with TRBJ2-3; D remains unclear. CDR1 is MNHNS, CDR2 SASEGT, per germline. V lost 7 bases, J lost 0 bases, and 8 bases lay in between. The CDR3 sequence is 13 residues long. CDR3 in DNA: TGTGCCAGCAACCAGCCTAGCACAGATACGCAGTATTTT. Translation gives CASNQPSTDTQYF.

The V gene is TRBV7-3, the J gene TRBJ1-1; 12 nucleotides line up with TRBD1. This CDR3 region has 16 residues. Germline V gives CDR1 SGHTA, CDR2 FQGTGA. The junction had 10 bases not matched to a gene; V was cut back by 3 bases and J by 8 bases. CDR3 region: CASSFVWGQGALEAFF. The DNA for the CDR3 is TGTGCCAGCAGCTTTGTGTGGGGACAGGGGGCACTAGAAGCTTTCTTT.

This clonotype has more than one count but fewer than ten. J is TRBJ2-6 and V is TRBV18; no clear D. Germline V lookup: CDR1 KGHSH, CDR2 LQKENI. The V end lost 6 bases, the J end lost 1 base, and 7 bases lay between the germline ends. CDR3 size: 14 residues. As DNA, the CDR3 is TGTGCCAGCTCTTTGAATTCTGGGGCCAACGTCCTGACTTTC. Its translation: CASSLNSGANVLTF.

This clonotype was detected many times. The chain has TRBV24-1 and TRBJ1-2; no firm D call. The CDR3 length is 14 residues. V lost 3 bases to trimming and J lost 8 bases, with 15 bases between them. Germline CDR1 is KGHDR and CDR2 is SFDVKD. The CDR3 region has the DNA TGTGCCACCAGTGATAGAGGTCTGGGTATGGGCTACACCTTC. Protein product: CATSDRGLGMGYTF.

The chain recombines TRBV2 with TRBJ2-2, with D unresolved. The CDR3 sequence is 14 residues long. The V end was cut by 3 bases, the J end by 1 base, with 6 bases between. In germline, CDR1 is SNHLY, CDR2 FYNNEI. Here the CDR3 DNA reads TGTGCCAGCAGTGAGAGGAGGAACACCGGGGAGCTGTTTTTT. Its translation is CASSERRNTGELFF. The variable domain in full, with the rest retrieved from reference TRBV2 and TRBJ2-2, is EPEVTQTPSHQVTQMGQEVILRCVPISNHLYFYWYRQILGQKVEFLVSFYNNEISEKSEIFDDQFSVERPDGSNFTLKIRSTKLEDSAMYFCASSERRNTGELFFGEGSRLTVL.

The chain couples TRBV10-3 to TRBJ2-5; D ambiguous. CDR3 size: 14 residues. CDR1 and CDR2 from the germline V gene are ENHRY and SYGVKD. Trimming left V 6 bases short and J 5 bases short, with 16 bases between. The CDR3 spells CAISPGRVRETQYF. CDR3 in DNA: TGTGCCATCAGCCCCGGAAGGGTACGGGAGACCCAGTACTTC.

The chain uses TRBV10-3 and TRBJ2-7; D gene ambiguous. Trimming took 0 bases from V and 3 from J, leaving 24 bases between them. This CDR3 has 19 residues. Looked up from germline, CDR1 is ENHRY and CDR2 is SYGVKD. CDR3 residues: CAISESGVGLVETRYEQYF. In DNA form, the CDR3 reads TGTGCCATCAGTGAGTCGGGTGTGGGCCTGGTGGAGACTCGCTACGAGCAGTACTTC.

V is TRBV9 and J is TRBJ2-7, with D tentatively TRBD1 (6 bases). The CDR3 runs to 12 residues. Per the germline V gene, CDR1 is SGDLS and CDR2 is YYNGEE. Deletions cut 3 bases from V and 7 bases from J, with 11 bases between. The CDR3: CASSETGLEQYF. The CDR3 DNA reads TGTGCCAGCAGCGAGACAGGTCTTGAGCAGTACTTC. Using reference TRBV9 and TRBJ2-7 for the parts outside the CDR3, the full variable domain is DSGVTQTPKHLITATGQRVTLRCSPRSGDLSVYWYQQSLDQGLQFLIQYYNGEERAKGNILERFSAQQFPDLHSELNLSSLELGDSALYFCASSETGLEQYFGPGTRLTVT.

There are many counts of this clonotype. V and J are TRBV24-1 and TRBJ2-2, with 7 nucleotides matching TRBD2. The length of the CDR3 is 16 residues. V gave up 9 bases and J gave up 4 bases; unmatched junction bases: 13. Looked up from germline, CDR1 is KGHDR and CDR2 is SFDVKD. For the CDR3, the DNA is TGTGCCACCGAGGACGGGCGGCGGGGGAGCACCGGGGAGCTGTTTTTT. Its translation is CATEDGRRGSTGELFF.